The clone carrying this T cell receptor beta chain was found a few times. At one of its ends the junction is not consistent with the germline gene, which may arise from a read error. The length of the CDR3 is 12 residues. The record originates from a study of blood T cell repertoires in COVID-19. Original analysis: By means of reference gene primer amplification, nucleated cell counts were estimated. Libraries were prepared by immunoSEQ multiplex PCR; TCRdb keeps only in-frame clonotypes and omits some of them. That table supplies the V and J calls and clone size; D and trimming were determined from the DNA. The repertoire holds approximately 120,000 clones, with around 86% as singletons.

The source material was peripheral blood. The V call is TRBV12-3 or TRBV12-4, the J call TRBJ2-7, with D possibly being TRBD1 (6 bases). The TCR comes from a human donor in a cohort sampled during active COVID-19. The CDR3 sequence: CASSPNRVYLHF. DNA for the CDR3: TGTGCCAGCAGTCCCAACAGGGTTTACTTGCACTTC.